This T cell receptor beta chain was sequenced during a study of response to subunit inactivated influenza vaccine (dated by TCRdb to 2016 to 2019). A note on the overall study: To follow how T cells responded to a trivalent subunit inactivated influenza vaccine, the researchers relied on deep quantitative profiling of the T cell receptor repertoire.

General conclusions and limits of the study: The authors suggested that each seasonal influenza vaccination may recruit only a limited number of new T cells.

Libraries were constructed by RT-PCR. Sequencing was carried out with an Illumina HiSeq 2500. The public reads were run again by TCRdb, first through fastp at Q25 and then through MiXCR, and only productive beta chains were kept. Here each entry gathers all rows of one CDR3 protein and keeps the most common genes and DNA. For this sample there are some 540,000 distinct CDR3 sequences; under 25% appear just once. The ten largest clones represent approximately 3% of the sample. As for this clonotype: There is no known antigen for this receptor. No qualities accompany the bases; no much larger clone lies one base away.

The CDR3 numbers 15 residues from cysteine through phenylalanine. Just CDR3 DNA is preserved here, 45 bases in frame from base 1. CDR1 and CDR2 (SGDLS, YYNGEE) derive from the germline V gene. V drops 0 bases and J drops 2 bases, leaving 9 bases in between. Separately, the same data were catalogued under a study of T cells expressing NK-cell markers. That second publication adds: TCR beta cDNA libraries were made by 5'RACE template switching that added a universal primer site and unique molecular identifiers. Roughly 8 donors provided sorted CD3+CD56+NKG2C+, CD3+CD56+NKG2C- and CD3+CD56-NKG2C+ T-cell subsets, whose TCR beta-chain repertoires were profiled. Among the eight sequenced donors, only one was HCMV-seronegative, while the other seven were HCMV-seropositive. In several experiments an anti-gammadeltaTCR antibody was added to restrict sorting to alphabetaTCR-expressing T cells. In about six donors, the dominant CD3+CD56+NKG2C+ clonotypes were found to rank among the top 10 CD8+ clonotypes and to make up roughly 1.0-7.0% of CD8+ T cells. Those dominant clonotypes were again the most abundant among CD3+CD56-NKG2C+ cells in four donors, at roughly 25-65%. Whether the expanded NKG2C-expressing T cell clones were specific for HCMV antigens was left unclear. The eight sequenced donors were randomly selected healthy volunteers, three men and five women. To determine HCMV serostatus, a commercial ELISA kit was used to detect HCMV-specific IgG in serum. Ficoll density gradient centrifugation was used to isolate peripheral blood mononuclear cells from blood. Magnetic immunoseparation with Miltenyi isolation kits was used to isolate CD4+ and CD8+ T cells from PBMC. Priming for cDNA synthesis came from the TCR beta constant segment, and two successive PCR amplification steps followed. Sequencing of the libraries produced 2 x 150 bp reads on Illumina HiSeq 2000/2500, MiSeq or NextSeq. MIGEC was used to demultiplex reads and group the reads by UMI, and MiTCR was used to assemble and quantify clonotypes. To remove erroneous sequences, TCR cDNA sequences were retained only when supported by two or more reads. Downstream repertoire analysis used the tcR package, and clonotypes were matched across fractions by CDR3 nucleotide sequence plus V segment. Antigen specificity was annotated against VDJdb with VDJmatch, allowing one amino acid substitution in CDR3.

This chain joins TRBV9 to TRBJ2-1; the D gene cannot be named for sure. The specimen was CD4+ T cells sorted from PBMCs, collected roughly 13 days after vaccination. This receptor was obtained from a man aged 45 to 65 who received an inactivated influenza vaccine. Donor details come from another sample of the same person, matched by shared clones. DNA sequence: TGTGCCAGCAGCGTAGCACCGCAGCCCTACAATGAGCAGTTCTTC. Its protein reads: CASSVAPQPYNEQFF.